This entry describes one T cell receptor beta chain. Its antigen is undetermined. Expressed TCRB transcripts were sequenced, since all the RNA that had been isolated was reverse transcribed. Clones were read by immunoSEQ multiplex PCR, and TCRdb kept only the in-frame ones, dropping some. The sample contains over 600,000 clones, 9.5% to 15% of which appear only once. CDR3 length: 18 residues. The germline V gene has CDR1 SGHTA and CDR2 FQGNSA. Losses at the gene ends were 3 bases for V and 4 bases for J; bases not matched to a gene: 13. This sample was included in a study of beta chain features in type 1 diabetes. Study observations and caveats: Among patients with Type 1 diabetes, TCRB CDR3s were moderately but significantly shorter in every one of the four CD4+ subsets.

The chain links TRBV7-2 to TRBJ2-1, with 9 bases aligning to TRBD2. This TCR was recovered from a man aged 30 to 39 with type 1 diabetes. The sample was naive CD4+ T cells from blood. The CDR3 coding sequence is TGTGCCAGCAGCTTCCTGAATAGCGGGGGTCCTCCTTACAATGAGCAGTTCTTC. It encodes CASSFLNSGGPPYNEQFF.